Below, 14 T cell receptor beta chains from the same sample are listed, as sequenced in a study of shared clonotypes between healthy human individuals. Profiled with immunoSEQ multiplex PCR; TCRdb holds only in-frame clones, not every one. The sample holds about 190,000 clones, about 66% seen once. Source material: memory CD4+ T cells sorted from blood. Regarding subset: CD45RA-negative fraction. Every receptor here comes from a man aged 25-45 years in good health.

The V call is TRBV11-1, the J call TRBJ2-1; no clear D. The V end lost 5 bases, the J end lost 7 bases, and 9 bases lay between the germline ends. Germline V lookup: CDR1 SGHAT, CDR2 FQDESV (reference sequence). The length of the CDR3 is 12 residues. The CDR3 nucleotides are TGTGCCAGCAGCCGAATACTAAATGAGCAGTTCTTC. It encodes CASSRILNEQFF.

The chain carries TRBV9 and TRBJ2-2; possibly TRBD1 for D (5 bases). V was clipped by 0 bases and J by 4 bases, with 7 bases between them. Per the germline V gene, CDR1 is SGDLS and CDR2 is YYNGEE. CDR3 length equals 14 residues. The CDR3 protein is CASSVGQLTGELFF. The CDR3, as DNA: TGTGCCAGCAGCGTAGGACAGCTCACCGGGGAGCTGTTTTTT.

The J gene is TRBJ1-5, the V gene TRBV10-3; 10 bases are shared with TRBD1. Germline V gives CDR1 ENHRY, CDR2 SYGVKD. The CDR3 is 16 amino acids. J lost 5 bases, V lost 6 bases, and 10 bases had no gene match. As DNA, the CDR3 is TGTGCCATCAGCCCCACCGGGACAGGGGACCATCAGCCCCAGCATTTT. As protein: CAISPTGTGDHQPQHF.

The chain uses TRBV9 and TRBJ2-1; 11 bases match TRBD2. V trimming: 3 bases; J trimming: 2 bases; junction bases outside the gene matches: 4. This CDR3 has 16 residues. In germline, CDR1 is SGDLS, CDR2 YYNGEE. The CDR3 nucleotides are TGTGCCAGCAGCGCTCGGGGACTAGCGGCCTACAATGAGCAGTTCTTC. Its protein product is CASSARGLAAYNEQFF.

Points on this clone: This specimen includes other DNA sequences encoding the same CDR3. CDR3 nucleotides: TGTGCCAGCAGTCTCGGACAGGGGGATAATCAGCCCCAGCATTTT. Protein: CASSLGQGDNQPQHF. V gene TRBV6-6 combines with J gene TRBJ1-5, with 10 bases matching TRBD1. This CDR3 comprises 15 residues. Trimming cost V 5 bases and J 4 bases; bases outside gene matches: 5. Germline CDR1 reads MNHNY; CDR2 reads SVGAGI (reference sequence).

This clone was observed a few times. This CDR3 is also generated by other DNA sequences in the sample. The chain couples TRBV6-1 to TRBJ1-5; D is undetermined. The germline V and J ends were trimmed by 6 bases and 3 bases, with 3 bases remaining between them. CDR3 length equals 11 residues. From germline, CDR1 is MNHNS and CDR2 SASEGT. CDR3 bases: TGTGCCAGCAGGGACAATCAGCCCCAGCATTTT. Protein: CASRDNQPQHF.

As to this clone: Sequence at one end of the junction differs from germline and may be a read error. CDR3: CASSRQPGANVLTF. CDR3 DNA sequence: TGTGCTAGCAGCCGACAACCTGGGGCCAACGTCCTGACTTTC. The chain uses TRBV7-7 and TRBJ2-6; D call uncertain. Germline CDR1 SSHAT, CDR2 FNYEAQ (reference sequence). The CDR3 consists of 14 residues.

The rearrangement uses TRBV7-2 and TRBJ1-1; weak D call: TRBD1 (5 bases). Germline V gene lookup returns CDR1 SGHTA and CDR2 FQGNSA. The CDR3 loop spans 13 amino acids. The V end lost 7 bases, the J end lost 4 bases, and 13 bases lay between the germline ends. The CDR3 coding sequence is TGTGCCAGCACACTCTGGAGGGGCACTGAAGCTTTCTTT. It specifies CASTLWRGTEAFF.

V and J are TRBV7-2 and TRBJ2-2; 7 bases match TRBD1. Germline lookup yields CDR1 SGHTA and CDR2 FQGNSA. The CDR3 contains 15 residues. The junction had 7 bases not matched to a gene; V was cut back by 7 bases and J by 2 bases. The CDR3: CASNYGTANTGELFF. The CDR3, as DNA: TGTGCCAGCAACTACGGGACAGCAAACACCGGGGAGCTGTTTTTT.

The chain couples TRBV5-1 to TRBJ2-5, with 7 bases identical to TRBD2. CDR1 is SGHRS, CDR2 YFSETQ, per germline. The CDR3 sequence is 14 residues long. V dropped 4 bases and J dropped 2; count of bases not matched to a gene: 5. The CDR3 DNA is TGCGCCAGCAGCCCGGGACTAACGCAAGAGACCCAGTACTTC. Its translation is CASSPGLTQETQYF.

The CDR3 is CASSTKALLAGGTDTQYF. CDR3 bases: TGTGCCAGCAGCACAAAAGCGCTACTAGCGGGAGGCACAGATACGCAGTATTTT. This chain uses TRBV11-3 with TRBJ2-3; TRBD2 agrees at 11 bases. CDR1 is SGHNT, CDR2 YENEEA, per germline. This CDR3 region has 18 residues. Trimming at V came to 5 bases and at J to 1 base, leaving 11 bases not matched to a gene. Filled out from reference TRBV11-3 and TRBJ2-3, the complete variable domain reads EAGVVQSPRYKIIEKKQPVAFWCNPISGHNTLYWYLQNLGQGPELLIRYENEEAVDDSQLPKDRFSAERLKGVDSTLKIQPAELGDSAVYLCASSTKALLAGGTDTQYFGPGTRLTVL.

This chain links TRBV5-5 with TRBJ2-3, with 9 bases identical to TRBD2. This CDR3 is built from 15 residues. Germline assignment: CDR1 SGHKS and CDR2 YYEKEE (reference sequence). With V trimmed by 0 bases and J by 9 bases, 8 bases remained unmatched. CDR3 region: CASSLEAGGSWTQYF. CDR3 DNA: TGTGCCAGCAGCTTGGAGGCGGGAGGGTCCTGGACGCAGTATTTT.

A remark on this clone: This may be a read error: a much more frequent sequence differs by one nucleotide. The same CDR3 also results from other DNA sequences found in this sample. This rearrangement joins TRBV7-6 to TRBJ2-3; TRBD2 matches at 7 bases. Germline V gene lookup returns CDR1 SGHVS and CDR2 FNYEAQ. The CDR3 sequence is 15 residues long. With V trimmed by 0 bases and J by 0 bases, 0 bases remained unmatched. CDR3 nucleotides: TGTGCCAGCAGCTTAGCGGGAGGGAGCACAGATACGCAGTATTTT. Amino acids: CASSLAGGSTDTQYF.

In its sample, this clone was seen a few times. The J gene is TRBJ2-7, the V gene TRBV27; 9 bases match TRBD2. Germline loops: CDR1 MNHEY, CDR2 SMNVEV (reference sequence). This CDR3 is built from 14 residues. After removal of 6 bases from V and 0 bases from J, the junction contained 3 bases not matched to a gene. CDR3 protein: CASSSGRLSYEQYF. The CDR3 bases are TGTGCCAGCAGCAGCGGGAGGCTCTCCTACGAGCAGTACTTC.